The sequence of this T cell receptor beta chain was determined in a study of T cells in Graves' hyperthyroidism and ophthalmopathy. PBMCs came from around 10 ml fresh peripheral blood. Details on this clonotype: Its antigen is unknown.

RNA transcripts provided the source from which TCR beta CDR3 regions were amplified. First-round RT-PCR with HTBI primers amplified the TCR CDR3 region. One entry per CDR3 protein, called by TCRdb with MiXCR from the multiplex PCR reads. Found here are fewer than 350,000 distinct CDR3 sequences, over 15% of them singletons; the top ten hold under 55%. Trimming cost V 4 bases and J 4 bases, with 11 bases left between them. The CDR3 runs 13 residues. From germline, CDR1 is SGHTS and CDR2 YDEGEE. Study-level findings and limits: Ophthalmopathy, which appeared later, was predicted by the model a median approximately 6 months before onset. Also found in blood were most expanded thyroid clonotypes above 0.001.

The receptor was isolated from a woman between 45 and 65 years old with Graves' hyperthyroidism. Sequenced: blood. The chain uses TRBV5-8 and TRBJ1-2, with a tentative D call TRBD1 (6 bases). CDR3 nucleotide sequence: TGTGCCAGCAGCCGCAGGGGAGGCTATGGCTACACCTTC. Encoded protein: CASSRRGGYGYTF.